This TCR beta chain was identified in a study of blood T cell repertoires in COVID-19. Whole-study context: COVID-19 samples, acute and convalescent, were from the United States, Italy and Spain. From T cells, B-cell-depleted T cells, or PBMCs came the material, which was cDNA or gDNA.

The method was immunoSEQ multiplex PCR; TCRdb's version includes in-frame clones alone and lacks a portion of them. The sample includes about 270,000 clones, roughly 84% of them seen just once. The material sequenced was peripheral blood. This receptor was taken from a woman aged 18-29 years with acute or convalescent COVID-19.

CDR3 amino acids: CASSFKGLEGTF. The CDR3 DNA sequence: TGTGCCAGCAGTTTCAAGGGCCTCGAGGGCACCTTC. This rearrangement joins TRBV6-5 to TRBJ1-2; no clear D. V was trimmed by 4 bases and J by 13 bases, leaving 16 bases between them. CDR3 length: 12 amino acids. The germline V gene encodes CDR1 MNHEY and CDR2 SVGAGI.